The next 14 T cell receptor beta chains were all read from a single sample in a study of T-cell reconstitution after alpha-beta-depleted transplantation in children. Unique molecular identifiers featured in how the TCRbeta library was prepared. TCRdb ran MiXCR on the PCR reads and lists one entry per CDR3 protein. The repertoire holds around 16,000 distinct CDR3 sequences, with less than 9.5% as singletons. The sequencing used PBMCs, mostly from graft donor cells, collected 60 days after TCRalphabeta/CD19-depleted stem cell transplant. Source of these receptors: a boy less than two years old who had a stem cell transplant for Wiskott-Aldrich syndrome, so the T cells may come from the graft donor.

The CDR3 sequence: CASSIRLAGGKGEQFF. As DNA, the CDR3 is TGTGCCAGCAGTATACGACTAGCGGGAGGGAAGGGCGAGCAGTTCTTC. V usage is TRBV6-5 and J usage is TRBJ2-1; 14 bases are shared with TRBD2. This CDR3 spans 16 amino acids. Trimming took 5 bases from V and 10 from J; bases not matched to a gene: 10. Germline V lookup: CDR1 MNHEY, CDR2 SVGAGI.

In this sample, this clonotype turned up a few times. CDR3 residues: CSASRQRGETQYF. The CDR3 DNA follows: TGCAGTGCTTCCCGACAGAGGGGAGAGACCCAGTACTTC. V usage is TRBV20-1 and J usage is TRBJ2-5; the D call may be TRBD1 or TRBD2 (5 bases each). This CDR3 comprises 13 residues. Trimming removed 5 bases at V and 4 bases at J, with 14 bases between. Germline assignment: CDR1 DFQATT and CDR2 SNEGSKA (reference sequence).

This clonotype was observed a few times. The chain carries TRBV27 and TRBJ1-1, with D unclear. Germline CDR1 MNHEY, CDR2 SMNVEV (reference sequence). V lost 6 bases and J 1 base, leaving 12 bases between the germline ends. The CDR3 sequence is 14 residues long. Here the CDR3 reads CASSRYRGNTEAFF. DNA of the CDR3: TGTGCCAGCAGCCGATACCGGGGGAACACTGAAGCTTTCTTT.

About this clonotype itself: Given a much more abundant clone one base away, this may be a read error. The chain links TRBV28 to TRBJ2-3; the match to TRBD1 covers 8 bases. Germline CDR1 is MDHEN and CDR2 is SYDVKM. There are 15 residues in the CDR3. The DNA for the CDR3 is TGTGCCAGCTTCGGACAGGGAATAGGCACAGATGCGCAGTATTTT. Protein product: CASFGQGIGTDAQYF.

This clonotype was recorded many times. The V gene is TRBV2, the J gene TRBJ2-1, with unresolved D. Germline CDR1 and CDR2: SNHLY and FYNNEI. V shed 7 bases and J shed 0 bases, with 10 bases lying between them. The CDR3 covers 14 residues. In DNA, the CDR3 is TGTGCCAGCAAAAAGGACGCCTCCTACAATGAGCAGTTCTTC. Protein sequence: CASKKDASYNEQFF.

In its sample, this clonotype was seen many times. The rearrangement uses TRBV5-1 and TRBJ1-1, with a weak D call TRBD1 (5 bases). V was cut by 5 bases and J by 4 bases, with 15 bases left in between. This CDR3 is 14 amino acids long. The germline V gene encodes CDR1 SGHRS and CDR2 YFSETQ. DNA for the CDR3: TGCGCCAGCAGTCGAATGCCCGGGGGCACTGAAGCTTTCTTT. Its protein is CASSRMPGGTEAFF.

The rearrangement joins TRBV11-2 to TRBJ2-3; perhaps TRBD1 as D (5 bases). This CDR3 region has 16 residues. The V gene lost 8 bases and the J gene lost 3 bases, with 21 bases spanning the gap. Looked up from germline, CDR1 is SGHAT and CDR2 is FQNNGV. The CDR3: CASGRGHIPGTDTQYF. CDR3 DNA: TGTGCCAGCGGCCGTGGGCACATTCCAGGGACAGATACGCAGTATTTT.

In its sample, this clonotype was seen many times. The chain joins TRBV5-1 to TRBJ1-1, with 8 nucleotides matching TRBD1. Looked up from germline, CDR1 is SGHRS and CDR2 is YFSETQ. J lost 1 base, V lost 1 base, and 3 bases had no gene match. The CDR3 runs 15 residues. CDR3 nucleotide sequence: TGCGCCAGCAGCTTGCAGGGGGCCGCGAACACTGAAGCTTTCTTT. It codes for CASSLQGAANTEAFF. The full variable domain, rest sourced from reference TRBV5-1 and TRBJ1-1, is KAGVTQTPRYLIKTRGQQVTLSCSPISGHRSVSWYQQTPGQGLQFLFEYFSETQRNKGNFPGRFSGRQFSNSRSEMNVSTLELGDSALYLCASSLQGAANTEAFFGQGTRLTVV.

This rearrangement joins TRBV5-4 to TRBJ2-1; TRBD2 aligns across 13 bases. There are 15 residues in the CDR3. V shed 3 bases, J shed 9 bases, and the junction held 6 bases outside the gene matches. Germline V gene lookup returns CDR1 SGHNT and CDR2 YYREEE (reference sequence). In DNA, the CDR3 is TGTGCCAGCAGCTGGACTAGCGGGAGAGAGGGTGAGCAGTTCTTC. Translation: CASSWTSGREGEQFF.

The chain is built from TRBV7-9 and TRBJ2-5, with a weak D call TRBD2 (7 bases). The CDR3 sequence is 14 residues long. V was trimmed by 2 bases and J by 5 bases, leaving 12 bases between them. CDR1 and CDR2 (germline): SEHNR, FQNEAQ (reference sequence). CDR3 nucleotide sequence: TGTGCCAGCAGCTTACGCGGGGGCGTGGAGACCCAGTACTTC. It yields the protein CASSLRGGVETQYF.

Ten or more counts support this clonotype. V is TRBV10-3 and J is TRBJ1-1, with 11 bases matching TRBD1. V shed 2 bases and J 4 bases; nucleotides not matched to a gene: 3. The CDR3 is made up of 15 amino acids. The germline V gene encodes CDR1 ENHRY and CDR2 SYGVKD. CDR3 region: CAISEGGQGVTEAFF. DNA of the CDR3: TGTGCCATCAGTGAGGGGGGACAGGGGGTCACTGAAGCTTTCTTT.

The J gene is TRBJ2-5, the V gene TRBV7-2, with unresolved D. The CDR3 consists of 14 residues. CDR1 and CDR2 (germline): SGHTA, FQGNSA. Trimming cost V 0 bases and J 5 bases, with 10 bases left between them. The DNA of the CDR3 is TGTGCCAGCAGCTTAGCGGCAGCGACGGAGACCCAGTACTTC. This encodes CASSLAAATETQYF.

A note on this clonotype: This sequence may be a read error, since a much larger clone differs from it by one base. J is TRBJ2-7 and V is TRBV4-1; D is possibly TRBD1 or TRBD2 (5 bases each). CDR3 length equals 11 residues. Germline loops: CDR1 MGHRA, CDR2 YSYEKL. CDR3 sequence (DNA): TGCTCCAGCAGCCAGGGAGACGAGCAGTACTTC. Its protein is CSSSQGDEQYF.

Ten or more counts support this clonotype. The chain combines TRBV12-3 or TRBV12-4 with TRBJ2-6; the match to TRBD2 covers 13 bases. This CDR3 is built from 18 residues. Unmatched junction bases numbered 5, after V lost 4 bases and J lost 2 bases. The CDR3 bases are TGTGCCAGCAGTTCCCGGACTAGCGGGAGAACTGGGGCCAACGTCCTGACTTTC. Protein product: CASSSRTSGRTGANVLTF.